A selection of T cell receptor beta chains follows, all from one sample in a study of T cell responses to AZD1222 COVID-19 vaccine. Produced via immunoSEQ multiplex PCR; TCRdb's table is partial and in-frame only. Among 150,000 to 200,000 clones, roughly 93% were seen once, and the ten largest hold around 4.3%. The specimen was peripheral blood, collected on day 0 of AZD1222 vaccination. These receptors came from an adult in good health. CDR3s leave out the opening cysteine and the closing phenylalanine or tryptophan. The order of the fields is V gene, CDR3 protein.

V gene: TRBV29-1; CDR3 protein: SVVELTGAGANVLT
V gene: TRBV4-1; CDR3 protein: ASSLYEDQPQH
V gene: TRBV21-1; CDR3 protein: ASSKRSGANVLT
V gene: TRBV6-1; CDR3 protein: ASSAQPAGPSRYNEQF
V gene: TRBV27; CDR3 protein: ASSKNRATEAF
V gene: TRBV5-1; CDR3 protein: ASSLPSTGPNYGYT
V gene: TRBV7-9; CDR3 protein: ASSSGLVGEQF
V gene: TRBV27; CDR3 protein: ASSPGTVNYGYT
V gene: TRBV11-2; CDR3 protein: ASSISGRAFSISREQF
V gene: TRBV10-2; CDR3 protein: ASSDPPGQGSYEQY
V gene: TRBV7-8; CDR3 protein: ASSLVSPGWSPLH
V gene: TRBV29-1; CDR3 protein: SAGGGWNTEAF
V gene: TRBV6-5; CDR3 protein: ASSRQGNSGNTIY
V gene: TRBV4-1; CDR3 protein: ASSPGRTGNTEAF
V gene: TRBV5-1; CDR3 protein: ASSSRLGTEAF
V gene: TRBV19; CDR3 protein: ASSRDYLLNTGELF
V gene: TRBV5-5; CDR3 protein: ASSFLVSMNTEAF
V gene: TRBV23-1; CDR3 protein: ASRYSGTNTEAF
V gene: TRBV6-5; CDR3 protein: ASTPFGGEQF
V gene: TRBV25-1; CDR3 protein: ASSQQGAQTEAF
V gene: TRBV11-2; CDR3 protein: ASRYTGGENIQY
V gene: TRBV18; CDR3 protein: ASSPRGGYSYEQY
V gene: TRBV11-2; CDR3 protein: ASSPEDYEQY
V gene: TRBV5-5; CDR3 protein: ASSASFGSYYEQY
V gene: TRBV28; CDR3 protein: ASRPQTGSNSPLH
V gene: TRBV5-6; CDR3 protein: ASSFTGQYYEQY
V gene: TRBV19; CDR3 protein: ASKGGVWEKLF
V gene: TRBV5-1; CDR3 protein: ASSLVGGFGGRNEQF
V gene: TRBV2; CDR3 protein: ASSARAGSDYGYT
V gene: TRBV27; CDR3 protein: ASSVRTFRGEQY
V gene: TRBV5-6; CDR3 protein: ASSPGGQVSSQH
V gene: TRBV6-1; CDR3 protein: ASSEDEGTRQY
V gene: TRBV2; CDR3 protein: ASSPEGGIQPQH
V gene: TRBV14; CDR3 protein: ASSPEIQGAPEAF
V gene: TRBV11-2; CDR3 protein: ASSLDPGPQH
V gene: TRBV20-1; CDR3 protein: SASGGADTQY
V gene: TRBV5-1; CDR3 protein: ASSLNGGSTDTQY
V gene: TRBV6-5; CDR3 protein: ASKRGNTEAF
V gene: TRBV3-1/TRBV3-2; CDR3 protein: ASADSLARNTIY
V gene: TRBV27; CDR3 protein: ASSLSVQGWGVGTEAF
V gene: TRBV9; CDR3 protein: ASSVAGRGNSPLH
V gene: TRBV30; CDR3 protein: AWRGGRRRDTIY
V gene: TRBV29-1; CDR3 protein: SVERQGTTTF
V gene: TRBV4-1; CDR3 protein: ASSQDLVGSYEQY
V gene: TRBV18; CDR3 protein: ASSPPTGVENTEAF
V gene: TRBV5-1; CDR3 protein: ASSLGQGPYGYT